What follows are 4 T cell receptor beta chains derived from one specimen sequenced in a study of T cell clonotyping in hematopoietic cell transplantation. Clones were sequenced by immunoSEQ multiplex PCR, and TCRdb holds only the in-frame ones, with some missing. In the table there are around 16,000 clones, approximately 60% of which are singletons. Sequenced here: PBMCs, sampled 30 days after allogeneic stem cell transplant. Receptor source: a male patient aged 45-60 years who had an allogeneic stem cell transplant from an unrelated donor, so T cells may come from the graft donor. Some clones in this sample may be carry-over from other donors' samples.

This clone was seen only a few times. The chain links TRBV5-6 to TRBJ2-7, with 7 bases that match TRBD2. J lost 5 bases, V lost 3 bases, and 5 bases had no gene match. In germline, CDR1 is SGHDT, CDR2 YYEEEE. The CDR3 totals 13 residues. The CDR3, as DNA: TGTGCCAGCAGCTACGGGAGGTCCAACGAGCAGTACTTC. Its translation: CASSYGRSNEQYF.

The V and J genes are TRBV6-5 and TRBJ1-6, with D unresolved. Germline V gene lookup returns CDR1 MNHEY and CDR2 SVGAGI. V was clipped by 4 bases and J by 10 bases, with 14 bases between them. This CDR3 comprises 14 residues. CDR3 in DNA: TGTGCCAGCAGTTTGTCCCCTGGGAGGTCACCCCTCCACTTT. Translated, it gives CASSLSPGRSPLHF.

This clone appeared once. The chain recombines TRBV30 with TRBJ1-2; the D is unclear. The CDR3 has 13 amino acids. CDR1 GTSNPN and CDR2 SVGIG come from the germline V gene (reference sequence). The V end was cut by 8 bases, the J end by 13 bases, with 26 bases between. CDR3 nucleotide sequence: TGTGCCGGCTTTTTCGACCCCGACTATGTTTCCACCTTC. Translated: CAGFFDPDYVSTF.

J is TRBJ1-5 and V is TRBV6-5; TRBD1 agrees at 9 bases. After removal of 6 bases from V and 6 bases from J, the junction contained 6 bases not matched to a gene. This CDR3 comprises 14 residues. Germline V gives CDR1 MNHEY, CDR2 SVGAGI. The CDR3 is CASRSQGASQPQHF. CDR3 bases: TGTGCCAGCAGATCACAGGGGGCAAGTCAGCCCCAGCATTTT.